Reported below is one T cell receptor beta chain. Its antigen remains unknown. The iRepertoire nested amplicon-rescue multiplex PCR amplified TCR alpha and beta CDR3s from RNA. One entry per CDR3 protein, called by TCRdb with MiXCR from the multiplex PCR reads. The profile shows 150,000 or so distinct CDR3 sequences, about two fifths of them singletons. This sample was taken from a study of glioma-infiltrating T cells. Overall study findings and caveats: Above-expected tissue-blood divergence occurred in all gliomas, most in low-grade ones. Only very few CDR3 sequences appeared in both tissue and blood.

The CDR3 covers 13 residues. The germline CDR1 and CDR2 sequences are MNHNY and SVGAGI (reference sequence). Trimming cost V 9 bases and J 0 bases, with 10 bases left between them. This TCR was recovered from a human donor with low-grade glioma or glioblastoma, undergoing nonglioma brain surgery, or in good health (not recorded which). What was sequenced was glioma tissue, nonneoplastic brain tissue, or PBMCs (not recorded which). The chain uses TRBV6-6 and TRBJ2-3, with D tentatively TRBD1 (5 bases). DNA of the CDR3: TGTGCCAGTATTGACAGCAGCACAGATACGCAGTATTTT. This codes for CASIDSSTDTQYF.